One sample yielded the 18 T cell receptor beta chains listed below, sequenced in a study of shared clonotypes between healthy human individuals. Here immunoSEQ multiplex PCR was the method, and the copy in TCRdb shows in-frame clones only, minus some. The repertoire holds around 2,000,000 clones, with 95% as singletons. Material for sequencing was naive CD4+ T cells sorted from blood. As for subset: CD45RA+ positively selected. These receptors came from a man younger than 35 in good health.

V usage is TRBV5-1 and J usage is TRBJ1-1; 7 bases agree with TRBD1. V lost 0 bases and J lost 4; bases outside the gene matches: 3. In germline, CDR1 is SGHRS, CDR2 YFSETQ. CDR3 length: 14 amino acids. Here the CDR3 DNA reads TGCGCCAGCAGCTTGGCGTGGGACAGCACTGAAGCTTTCTTT. It yields the protein CASSLAWDSTEAFF.

This clone was observed once. V and J are TRBV9 and TRBJ1-1; the match to TRBD1 covers 9 bases. The CDR3 consists of 13 residues. Germline CDR1 reads SGDLS; CDR2 reads YYNGEE. V was clipped by 3 bases and J by 5 bases; unmatched bases: 2. The CDR3: CASSGGQGTEAFF. The CDR3 DNA follows: TGTGCCAGCAGCGGGGGACAGGGAACTGAAGCTTTCTTT.

This rearrangement joins TRBV7-9 to TRBJ2-7; 7 bases map to TRBD2. The V gene's germline CDR1 is SEHNR and CDR2 FQNEAQ (reference sequence). This CDR3 has 13 amino acids. V dropped 5 bases and J dropped 3; count of bases not matched to a gene: 4. The DNA of the CDR3 is TGTGCCAGCAGCAAGCCGGGGGGCTACGAGCAGTACTTC. It codes for CASSKPGGYEQYF.

This rearrangement joins TRBV5-4 to TRBJ2-5; TRBD1 matches 7 bases. The CDR3 is 16 residues long. The germline V gene has CDR1 SGHNT and CDR2 YYREEE (reference sequence). The trim removed 3 bases at V and 1 base at J, leaving 9 bases unmatched. The CDR3 protein is CASSSPTGRPQETQYF. The CDR3 nucleotides are TGTGCCAGCAGCTCGCCGACAGGGAGACCCCAAGAGACCCAGTACTTC. The whole variable domain, remainder taken from reference TRBV5-4 and TRBJ2-5, is ETGVTQSPTHLIKTRGQQVTLRCSSQSGHNTVSWYQQALGQGPQFIFQYYREEENGRGNFPPRFSGLQFPNYSSELNVNALELDDSALYLCASSSPTGRPQETQYFGPGTRLLVL.

The rearrangement uses TRBV6-6 and TRBJ2-7; 7 nucleotides align to TRBD2. CDR1 MNHNY and CDR2 SVGAGI come from the germline V gene (reference sequence). The CDR3 sequence is 16 residues long. V gave up 6 bases and J gave up 2 bases; unmatched junction bases: 13. The CDR3 nucleotides are TGTGCCAGCAGACCAACCCTTAGGGAGGGCACCTACGAGCAGTACTTC. Protein: CASRPTLREGTYEQYF.

The chain links TRBV4-2 to TRBJ2-3; 13 bases match TRBD2. V was clipped by 0 bases and J by 0 bases; unmatched bases: 3. Germline V gene data show CDR1 as LGHNA and CDR2 as YNFKEQ. The length of the CDR3 is 18 residues. CDR3 sequence reads: CASSQELAGGPSTDTQYF. The CDR3, as DNA: TGTGCCAGCAGCCAAGAACTAGCGGGGGGGCCTAGCACAGATACGCAGTATTTT.

As concerns this clone: This CDR3 is also generated by other DNA sequences in the sample. The rearrangement uses TRBV20-1 and TRBJ2-5; D not resolved. V was shortened by 3 bases and J by 5 bases, with 4 bases between the two germline ends. The CDR3 extends over 10 amino acids. The V gene's germline CDR1 is DFQATT and CDR2 SNEGSKA (reference sequence). In nucleotides, the CDR3 is TGCAGTGCTAGCACGGAGACCCAGTACTTC. This encodes CSASTETQYF.

This chain links TRBV7-8 with TRBJ2-7; D is unresolved. Germline loops: CDR1 SGHVS, CDR2 FQNEAQ. Trimming stripped 7 bases from V and 3 bases from J, with 10 bases between. The length of the CDR3 is 12 residues. The CDR3 DNA sequence: TGTGCCAGCACCCCGCAAGGCTACGAGCAGTACTTC. Amino acid sequence: CASTPQGYEQYF.

Note on this clone: Other DNA sequences in the sample encode the same CDR3. The chain uses TRBV15 and TRBJ1-5; 7 positions match TRBD1. V was clipped by 3 bases and J by 0 bases; unmatched bases: 2. Germline loops: CDR1 LNHNV, CDR2 YYDKDF (reference sequence). This CDR3 has 15 residues. CDR3 protein: CATSRGDSSNQPQHF. Here the CDR3 DNA reads TGTGCCACCAGCAGGGGGGACAGTAGCAATCAGCCCCAGCATTTT.

The V and J genes are TRBV10-3 and TRBJ2-3; 12 bases are shared with TRBD2. The CDR3 contains 14 residues. Germline values: CDR1 ENHRY, CDR2 SYGVKD. Losses at the gene ends were 10 bases for V and 2 bases for J; bases not matched to a gene: 4. The CDR3 protein is CATSGGGVTDTQYF. CDR3 in DNA: TGTGCCACTAGCGGGGGGGGAGTCACAGATACGCAGTATTTT.

This chain uses TRBV28 with TRBJ1-5; possible D gene TRBD1, 5 bases. V gave up 6 bases and J gave up 4 bases, with 19 bases separating them. CDR3 size: 16 residues. Germline V gives CDR1 MDHEN, CDR2 SYDVKM. The CDR3 reads CASSRLQESRNQPQHF. The CDR3 DNA follows: TGTGCCAGCAGCCGACTACAGGAGAGTAGAAATCAGCCCCAGCATTTT.

V usage is TRBV7-6 and J usage is TRBJ2-7; a weak D match, TRBD2 (7 bases). Germline assignment: CDR1 SGHVS and CDR2 FNYEAQ. With 3 bases removed from V and 6 bases from J, the gap between germline ends came to 15 bases. There are 14 residues in the CDR3. CDR3 residues: CASSFTGGLGEQYF. The CDR3 bases are TGTGCCAGCAGCTTTACCGGGGGGCTTGGCGAGCAGTACTTC.

The chain couples TRBV29-1 to TRBJ2-5, with a weak D call TRBD1 (6 bases). TRBJ2-7 explains the end of the DNA better; the J call may be wrong. The germline V gene has CDR1 SQVTM and CDR2 ANQGSEA. CDR3 length: 14 amino acids. The CDR3 coding sequence is TGCAGCGTGATACAGGGCACGGTCTCCTACGAGCAGTACTTC. Protein: CSVIQGTVSYEQYF.

This chain connects TRBV10-3 to TRBJ2-7, with a weak D call TRBD1 (5 bases). Germline V CDR1 and CDR2: ENHRY, SYGVKD. The CDR3 is 11 residues long. Trimming removed 10 bases from V and 7 bases from J, with 14 bases in between. CDR3 nucleotide sequence: TGTGCCACCGCGACAGCGTGGGAGCAGTACTTC. Its translation is CATATAWEQYF.

V is TRBV30 and J is TRBJ2-1; 7 bases are a match to TRBD2. The CDR3 consists of 15 residues. The germline V gene encodes CDR1 GTSNPN and CDR2 SVGIG (reference sequence). The trim removed 7 bases at V and 5 bases at J, leaving 14 bases unmatched. The CDR3 region has the DNA TGTGCCTTACACCACCTAGGACTAGATAACAATGAGCAGTTCTTC. This translates into CALHHLGLDNNEQFF.

The chain uses TRBV5-1 and TRBJ2-1, with 7 bases that match TRBD1. The CDR3 runs 17 residues. Germline trimming cut 2 bases from V and 3 bases from J; bases unmatched to any gene: 11. Germline-derived CDR1 and CDR2 are SGHRS and YFSETQ. The CDR3 DNA sequence: TGCGCCAGCAGCTTCTTCGGGACAGCTAATAACTACAATGAGCAGTTCTTC. Translation: CASSFFGTANNYNEQFF.

J is TRBJ2-5 and V is TRBV6-5; D unresolved. Trimming took 3 bases from V and 5 from J, leaving 7 bases between them. CDR1 and CDR2 (germline): MNHEY, SVGAGI. The CDR3 covers 12 residues. CDR3 amino acids: CASSYIGETQYF. The CDR3 coding sequence is TGTGCCAGCAGTTATATCGGGGAGACCCAGTACTTC.

A single count supports this clone. The DNA for the CDR3 is TGTGCCAGTAGTATTGGAAAACAGGTTAACACCGGGGAGCTGTTTTTT. It specifies CASSIGKQVNTGELFF. The V gene is TRBV19, the J gene TRBJ2-2, with a possible D match to TRBD1 (5 bases). V lost 3 bases, J lost 2 bases, and 13 bases lay in between. The CDR3 covers 16 residues. Germline values: CDR1 LNHDA, CDR2 SQIVND (reference sequence). Full variable domain (remainder filled in from reference TRBV19 and TRBJ2-2): DGGITQSPKYLFRKEGQNVTLSCEQNLNHDAMYWYRQDPGQGLRLIYYSQIVNDFQKGDIAEGYSVSREKKESFPLTVTSAQKNPTAFYLCASSIGKQVNTGELFFGEGSRLTVL.